The rows below give T cell receptor beta chains drawn from one sample of a study of PD-L1 blockade in urothelial cancer. TCRdb's copy holds only in-frame clones and misses some; the assay was immunoSEQ multiplex PCR. The sample carries around 45,000 clones, approximately 80% recorded once. Specimen: PBMCs, collected around atezolizumab (anti-PD-L1) treatment. These receptors were obtained from a man aged 60 to 69 with urothelial cancer. Both conserved end residues are part of each CDR3. The D gene is left open where the match is weak. Not every row has a clone size; where given, it reads once, few, many or a size class.

v_gene: TRBV6-5
j_gene: TRBJ2-7
len: 14
abundance: .
d_gene: TRBD2
CDR3nt: TGTGCCAGCAGCCCCGGGGGGATATCCTACGAGCAGTACTTC
CDR3aa: CASSPGGISYEQYF

v_gene: TRBV6-1
j_gene: TRBJ2-7
len: 13
abundance: .
d_gene: .
CDR3nt: TGTGCCAGCAGGACAGGAAGCTCCTACGAGCAGTACTTC
CDR3aa: CASRTGSSYEQYF

v_gene: TRBV19
j_gene: TRBJ1-1
len: 17
abundance: .
d_gene: TRBD1
CDR3nt: TGTGCCAGTAGTTTTAAGGGGCTACAGGGGATTGGTACTGAAGCTTTCTTT
CDR3aa: CASSFKGLQGIGTEAFF

v_gene: TRBV7-2
j_gene: TRBJ2-7
len: 16
abundance: .
d_gene: TRBD2
CDR3nt: TGTGCCAGCAGCCCAGAGCGGGGGGGCCATACCTACGAGCAGTACTTC
CDR3aa: CASSPERGGHTYEQYF

v_gene: TRBV2
j_gene: TRBJ2-5
len: 14
abundance: .
d_gene: TRBD2
CDR3nt: TGTGCCAGCCAGGTGGGGGGGATTAGGGAGACCCAGTACTTC
CDR3aa: CASQVGGIRETQYF

v_gene: TRBV6-1
j_gene: TRBJ1-2
len: 14
abundance: .
d_gene: TRBD1
CDR3nt: TGTGCCAGCAGTGAGGACAGGGCCCCTTATGGCTACACCTTC
CDR3aa: CASSEDRAPYGYTF

v_gene: TRBV6-6
j_gene: TRBJ1-3
len: 12
abundance: .
d_gene: .
CDR3nt: TGTGCCAGCAGCCCTACTGGAAACACCATATATTTT
CDR3aa: CASSPTGNTIYF

v_gene: TRBV6-1
j_gene: TRBJ2-5
len: 15
abundance: .
d_gene: TRBD1
CDR3nt: TGTGCCAGCACCACCGTGACAGGGTTGTTAGAGACCCAGTACTTC
CDR3aa: CASTTVTGLLETQYF

v_gene: TRBV19
j_gene: TRBJ2-7
len: 14
abundance: .
d_gene: .
CDR3nt: TGTGCCAGTAGTATAGGACAGTACTCCTACGAGCAGTACTTC
CDR3aa: CASSIGQYSYEQYF

v_gene: TRBV28
j_gene: TRBJ1-4
len: 13
abundance: many
d_gene: .
CDR3nt: TGTGCCAGCAGTCCTACCGGACGGACTAGTTTGGTTTTT
CDR3aa: CASSPTGRTSLVF

v_gene: TRBV11-2
j_gene: TRBJ1-1
len: 18
abundance: few
d_gene: .
CDR3nt: TGTGCCAGCAGCTTAGAAGTGAGGGGGGGCAGGAGGAACACTGAAGCTTTCTTT
CDR3aa: CASSLEVRGGRRNTEAFF

v_gene: TRBV28
j_gene: TRBJ1-5
len: 15
abundance: .
d_gene: TRBD1
CDR3nt: TGTGCCAGCCTTGATCGGGGACAGGGGAATCAGCCCCAGCATTTT
CDR3aa: CASLDRGQGNQPQHF

v_gene: TRBV5-1
j_gene: TRBJ2-3
len: 16
abundance: .
d_gene: TRBD2
CDR3nt: TGCGCCAGCAGCTTGGTGCGCGGGAGAGGGTCAGATACGCAGTATTTT
CDR3aa: CASSLVRGRGSDTQYF

v_gene: TRBV4-1
j_gene: TRBJ2-2
len: 19
abundance: once
d_gene: TRBD1
CDR3nt: TGCGCCAGCAGCCCGCACTTGACAGGGGGCATCGGGAACACCGGGGAGCTGTTTTTT
CDR3aa: CASSPHLTGGIGNTGELFF

v_gene: TRBV21-1
j_gene: TRBJ1-2
len: 20
abundance: .
d_gene: .
CDR3nt: TGTGCCAGCAGCAAAGTACCCGGTAAGTACAGCCACGGGACTCCCTATGGCTACACCTTC
CDR3aa: CASSKVPGKYSHGTPYGYTF

v_gene: TRBV2
j_gene: TRBJ2-5
len: 16
abundance: .
d_gene: .
CDR3nt: TGTGCCAGCAGTGACAGGGGCAGGGGGGATCAAGAGACCCAGTACTTC
CDR3aa: CASSDRGRGDQETQYF

v_gene: TRBV7-2
j_gene: TRBJ1-6
len: 11
abundance: .
d_gene: .
CDR3nt: TGTGCCAGCAGCTCGAATTCACCCCTCCACTTT
CDR3aa: CASSSNSPLHF

v_gene: TRBV19
j_gene: TRBJ1-1
len: 13
abundance: few
d_gene: .
CDR3nt: TGTGCCAGTACAGGGCCTATGAACACTGAAGCTTTCTTT
CDR3aa: CASTGPMNTEAFF

v_gene: TRBV6-5
j_gene: TRBJ2-3
len: 14
abundance: .
d_gene: .
CDR3nt: TGTGCCAGCAGTTACGGGCTGACGACAGATACGCAGTATTTT
CDR3aa: CASSYGLTTDTQYF

v_gene: TRBV6-5
j_gene: TRBJ1-2
len: 13
abundance: .
d_gene: .
CDR3nt: TGTGCCAGCAGTTATGAGGCAAACTATGGCTACACCTTC
CDR3aa: CASSYEANYGYTF

v_gene: TRBV25-1
j_gene: TRBJ1-2
len: 14
abundance: .
d_gene: .
CDR3nt: TGTGCCAGCTCTCTGACCGGGAGGAACTATGGCTACACCTTC
CDR3aa: CASSLTGRNYGYTF

v_gene: TRBV5-4
j_gene: TRBJ1-2
len: 14
abundance: few
d_gene: TRBD1
CDR3nt: TGTGCCAGCAGCTCGGGACAGTTAGCCTATGGCTACACCTTC
CDR3aa: CASSSGQLAYGYTF

v_gene: TRBV11-2
j_gene: TRBJ2-7
len: 13
abundance: .
d_gene: .
CDR3nt: TGTGCCAGCAGCTTGACAGAGACCTACGAGCAGTACTTC
CDR3aa: CASSLTETYEQYF

v_gene: TRBV4-3
j_gene: TRBJ2-7
len: 16
abundance: many
d_gene: TRBD2
CDR3nt: TGCGCCAGCAGCCAAGATAGAAGCGGGAGACGTAGCGAGCAGTACTTC
CDR3aa: CASSQDRSGRRSEQYF

v_gene: TRBV11-2
j_gene: TRBJ2-7
len: 13
abundance: .
d_gene: .
CDR3nt: TGTGCCAGCAGCTCGTCGTCGTTCTACGAGCAGTACTTC
CDR3aa: CASSSSSFYEQYF

v_gene: TRBV27
j_gene: TRBJ2-7
len: 16
abundance: .
d_gene: TRBD1
CDR3nt: TGTGCCAGCAGTACCCCACGTCGGGACAGGGCTTCCGAGCAGTACTTC
CDR3aa: CASSTPRRDRASEQYF

v_gene: TRBV20-1
j_gene: TRBJ1-6
len: 11
abundance: once
d_gene: .
CDR3nt: TGCAGTGCCCTCCTTCTTCCACCCCTCCACTTT
CDR3aa: CSALLLPPLHF

v_gene: TRBV18
j_gene: TRBJ1-4
len: 15
abundance: .
d_gene: .
CDR3nt: TGTGCCAGCTCCCCGCTTGGAGGGACTAATGAAAAACTGTTTTTT
CDR3aa: CASSPLGGTNEKLFF

v_gene: TRBV30
j_gene: TRBJ1-1
len: 10
abundance: medium-sized
d_gene: .
CDR3nt: TGTGCCTGTGGTGACTTTGAAGCTTTCTTT
CDR3aa: CACGDFEAFF

v_gene: TRBV27
j_gene: TRBJ1-1
len: 13
abundance: few
d_gene: .
CDR3nt: TGTGCCAGCAGTTTTTCGGTCGACACTGAAGCTTTCTTT
CDR3aa: CASSFSVDTEAFF

v_gene: TRBV29-1
j_gene: TRBJ1-2
len: 11
abundance: .
d_gene: .
CDR3nt: TGCAGCGTTGAAGACTTGAGTGGCTACACCTTC
CDR3aa: CSVEDLSGYTF

v_gene: TRBV7-9
j_gene: TRBJ2-3
len: 15
abundance: .
d_gene: TRBD2
CDR3nt: TGTGCCAGCAGCCTGACTAGCGGGGGTTCAGATACGCAGTATTTT
CDR3aa: CASSLTSGGSDTQYF

v_gene: TRBV5-4
j_gene: TRBJ2-3
len: 15
abundance: .
d_gene: .
CDR3nt: TGTGCCAGCAGCTTGGCGTTAGCAGGCACAGATACGCAGTATTTT
CDR3aa: CASSLALAGTDTQYF

v_gene: TRBV6-5
j_gene: TRBJ1-1
len: 14
abundance: .
d_gene: TRBD1
CDR3nt: TGTGCCAGCACCCTGACAGGGACGAACACTGAAGCTTTCTTT
CDR3aa: CASTLTGTNTEAFF

v_gene: TRBV7-9
j_gene: TRBJ1-4
len: 15
abundance: .
d_gene: TRBD1
CDR3nt: TGTGCCAGCAGCCAAACAGGGGGCGGCGGTGAAAAACTGTTTTTT
CDR3aa: CASSQTGGGGEKLFF

v_gene: TRBV7-2
j_gene: TRBJ1-1
len: 13
abundance: few
d_gene: .
CDR3nt: TGTGCCAGCAGCTCAACCGGACAGTCTGAAGCTTTCTTT
CDR3aa: CASSSTGQSEAFF

v_gene: TRBV6-5
j_gene: TRBJ2-2
len: 14
abundance: .
d_gene: .
CDR3nt: TGTGCCAGCAGTTACCAGGGAAGCACCGGGGAGCTGTTTTTT
CDR3aa: CASSYQGSTGELFF

v_gene: TRBV6-1
j_gene: TRBJ2-2
len: 15
abundance: once
d_gene: TRBD1
CDR3nt: TGTGCCAGCAGGGGGACAGGGATGAACACCGGGGAGCTGTTTTTT
CDR3aa: CASRGTGMNTGELFF

v_gene: TRBV16
j_gene: TRBJ2-1
len: 11
abundance: once
d_gene: TRBD2
CDR3nt: TGTGCCAGCAGCCCTAGCGGGGAGCAGTTCTTC
CDR3aa: CASSPSGEQFF

v_gene: TRBV28
j_gene: TRBJ1-2
len: 14
abundance: once
d_gene: .
CDR3nt: TGTGCCAGCAGTTCAAACAGGCTCCCCTATGGCTACACCTTC
CDR3aa: CASSSNRLPYGYTF

v_gene: TRBV7-6
j_gene: TRBJ2-7
len: 13
abundance: .
d_gene: TRBD1
CDR3nt: TGTGCCAGCAGCTTGTCCAGGGGGAGTGAGCAGTACTTC
CDR3aa: CASSLSRGSEQYF

v_gene: TRBV11-3
j_gene: TRBJ2-1
len: 15
abundance: .
d_gene: TRBD2
CDR3nt: TGTGCCAGCAGCCCCGGGGGGGTCCTCCTCGATGAGCAGTTCTTC
CDR3aa: CASSPGGVLLDEQFF

v_gene: TRBV10-2
j_gene: TRBJ2-7
len: 13
abundance: .
d_gene: .
CDR3nt: TGCGCCAGCGGGTGGACTGGGGATTACGAGCAGTACTTC
CDR3aa: CASGWTGDYEQYF

v_gene: TRBV29-1
j_gene: TRBJ2-2
len: 15
abundance: .
d_gene: TRBD1
CDR3nt: TGCAGCGTTGATTGGGCAGGGGGCAAGACCGGGGAGCTGTTTTTT
CDR3aa: CSVDWAGGKTGELFF

v_gene: TRBV30
j_gene: TRBJ1-2
len: 15
abundance: .
d_gene: TRBD1
CDR3nt: TGTGCCTGGAGTATTGGCAGGACAGGGATATATGGCTACACCTTC
CDR3aa: CAWSIGRTGIYGYTF

v_gene: TRBV18
j_gene: TRBJ1-2
len: 16
abundance: .
d_gene: TRBD1
CDR3nt: TGTGCCAGCTCACCACCTGGACAGGGTACAAACTATGGCTACACCTTC
CDR3aa: CASSPPGQGTNYGYTF

v_gene: TRBV5-1
j_gene: TRBJ2-2
len: 17
abundance: .
d_gene: .
CDR3nt: TGCGCCAGCAGCTTCGGGAGGGGGACAGGGTCCCCCGGGGAGCTGTTTTTT
CDR3aa: CASSFGRGTGSPGELFF

v_gene: TRBV11-2
j_gene: TRBJ2-7
len: 14
abundance: .
d_gene: TRBD1
CDR3nt: TGTGCCAGCAGCTTAACCGGGACAGTCCACGAGCAGTACTTC
CDR3aa: CASSLTGTVHEQYF

v_gene: TRBV27
j_gene: TRBJ2-1
len: 16
abundance: .
d_gene: TRBD1
CDR3nt: TGTGCCAGCAGAACTATTGCCGGGACAGGCTACAATGAGCAGTTCTTC
CDR3aa: CASRTIAGTGYNEQFF

v_gene: TRBV7-9
j_gene: TRBJ1-1
len: 14
abundance: .
d_gene: TRBD1
CDR3nt: TGTGCCAGCAGCCCAAGGACAGGACCTAATTTAGCTTTCTTT
CDR3aa: CASSPRTGPNLAFF